A single sample gave rise to the 22 T cell receptor beta chains below, sequenced in a study of blood T cell repertoires in COVID-19. Clones were sequenced by immunoSEQ multiplex PCR, and TCRdb holds only the in-frame ones, with some missing. Of about 110,000 clones in the sample, approximately 67% were seen once. The sequenced sample was peripheral blood. The receptor source for this set is an older woman with acute or convalescent COVID-19.

The chain has TRBV7-3 and TRBJ1-6; 8 bases are shared with TRBD1. V lost 7 bases to trimming and J lost 0 bases; unmatched junction nucleotides: 17. The CDR3 spans 20 residues. CDR1 is SGHTA and CDR2 is FQGTGA in the germline V gene. CDR3 nucleotides: TGTGCCAGCACCTCAGGACGGACAGGGATGCCCTCCTCCTATAATTCACCCCTCCACTTT. It translates to CASTSGRTGMPSSYNSPLHF.

The CDR3 protein is CASSEGAWGGYTF. The DNA of the CDR3 is TGTGCCAGCAGTGAGGGAGCTTGGGGTGGCTACACCTTC. V gene TRBV6-1 combines with J gene TRBJ1-2; D is unresolved. The CDR3 runs to 13 residues. The germline V and J ends were trimmed by 3 bases and 7 bases, with 12 bases remaining between them. Germline V CDR1 and CDR2: MNHNS, SASEGT.

This rearrangement joins TRBV7-9 to TRBJ2-1; TRBD2 aligns across 13 bases. CDR1 is SEHNR and CDR2 is FQNEAQ in the germline V gene (reference sequence). The V and J ends lost 2 bases and 9 bases, in that order; junction bases with no gene match: 4. The CDR3 runs 15 residues. DNA for the CDR3: TGTGCCAGCAGCTTAACTAGCGGGGGGGCAAGTGAGCAGTTCTTC. It specifies CASSLTSGGASEQFF.

The J gene is TRBJ1-5, the V gene TRBV28, with D perhaps matching TRBD1 (6 bases). Deletions cut 11 bases from V and 7 bases from J, with 18 bases between. From germline, CDR1 is MDHEN and CDR2 SYDVKM. The CDR3 has 13 residues. This CDR3 is CAGSRGPKQPQHF. The CDR3 DNA is TGTGCCGGTAGCAGGGGCCCGAAGCAGCCCCAGCATTTT.

This clone was counted once. The rearrangement links TRBV7-6 to TRBJ1-5; 8 nucleotides match TRBD1. The trim removed 1 base at V and 6 bases at J, leaving 8 bases unmatched. Germline CDR1 SGHVS, CDR2 FNYEAQ. The CDR3 covers 16 residues. CDR3 sequence (DNA): TGTGCCAGCAGCTTAGACCCCGGACAGGGAGGTCAGCCCCAGCATTTT. This encodes CASSLDPGQGGQPQHF.

The V and J genes are TRBV29-1 and TRBJ1-2; 7 nucleotides match TRBD1. CDR1 is SQVTM and CDR2 is ANQGSEA in the germline V gene. Losses at the gene ends were 1 base for V and 6 bases for J; bases not matched to a gene: 5. The CDR3 consists of 13 residues. The CDR3 nucleotides are TGCAGCGTTGAAGTGGGGACAGTCCATGGCTACACCTTC. This translates into CSVEVGTVHGYTF.

V and J are TRBV30 and TRBJ1-1, with D unclear. CDR1 GTSNPN and CDR2 SVGIG come from the germline V gene (reference sequence). The germline V and J ends were trimmed by 3 bases and 7 bases, with 12 bases remaining between them. The CDR3 runs to 12 residues. This CDR3 is CAWSRTGIEAFF. Written as DNA, the CDR3 is TGTGCCTGGAGCCGCACCGGGATTGAAGCTTTCTTT.

By share, this clone ranks as medium-sized. The chain combines TRBV28 with TRBJ2-5; TRBD1 aligns across 7 bases. The germline V gene encodes CDR1 MDHEN and CDR2 SYDVKM. The J segment lost 4 bases and the V segment lost 2 bases, leaving 10 bases of the junction unmatched. CDR3 size: 16 residues. The CDR3 loop is CASSLVRGGPGETQYF. The CDR3 nucleotides are TGTGCCAGCAGTTTAGTACGAGGGGGCCCCGGAGAGACCCAGTACTTC. The full variable domain, completed using reference TRBV28 and TRBJ2-5, is DVKVTQSSRYLVKRTGEKVFLECVQDMDHENMFWYRQDPGLGLRLIYFSYDVKMKEKGDIPEGYSVSREKKERFSLILESASTNQTSMYLCASSLVRGGPGETQYFGPGTRLLVL.

This clone has a single count. This rearrangement joins TRBV18 to TRBJ1-6, with TRBD1 identical over 9 bases. The V segment lost 3 bases and the J segment 9 bases; nucleotides outside the gene matches: 6. The germline gives CDR1 KGHSH, CDR2 LQKENI. CDR3 length equals 15 residues. CDR3 residues: CASSPRTGEFSPLHF. The CDR3 DNA follows: TGTGCCAGCTCACCCCGGACAGGGGAATTTTCACCCCTCCACTTT.

The V gene is TRBV5-1, the J gene TRBJ2-3, with D perhaps TRBD2 (5 bases). This CDR3 spans 12 amino acids. Germline-derived CDR1 and CDR2 are SGHRS and YFSETQ. Trimming shortened V by 3 bases and J by 4 bases, and 6 bases separated the two germline ends. CDR3 in DNA: TGCGCCAGCAGCTCCGGGGCAGATACGCAGTATTTT. Translated, it gives CASSSGADTQYF.

This clone was found a few times. The V call is TRBV2, the J call TRBJ1-1; tentative D call: TRBD1 (6 bases). CDR3 length: 14 amino acids. Germline V CDR1 and CDR2: SNHLY, FYNNEI. The V gene lost 6 bases and the J gene lost 2 bases, with 13 bases spanning the gap. CDR3 region: CASSQRGGNTEAFF. The CDR3 nucleotides are TGTGCCAGCAGCCAAAGGGGGGGAAACACTGAAGCTTTCTTT.

This clone has just a few counts. The gene calls are TRBV20-1 and TRBJ2-3; maybe TRBD1 (6 bases). CDR1 DFQATT and CDR2 SNEGSKA come from the germline V gene (reference sequence). The CDR3 contains 11 residues. Trimming removed 3 bases at V and 9 bases at J, with 10 bases between. DNA of the CDR3: TGCAGTGCTAGGTGGCAGGGGACGCAGTATTTT. Its translation is CSARWQGTQYF.

This clone was observed a single time. This chain links TRBV3-1 (or the pseudogene TRBV3-2) with TRBJ2-2; possible D gene TRBD1, 5 bases. The CDR3 has 15 residues. The germline CDR1 and CDR2 sequences are LGHDT and YNNKEL (reference sequence). Trimming removed 3 bases from V and 5 bases from J, with 13 bases in between. The CDR3 loop reads CASSQGGAQTGELFF. The CDR3 bases are TGTGCCAGCAGCCAGGGTGGGGCACAGACCGGGGAGCTGTTTTTT.

CDR3 sequence reads: CASSMFAGGGVGSEQFF. For the CDR3, the DNA is TGTGCCAGTAGTATGTTTGCGGGGGGGGGTGTCGGGTCGGAGCAGTTCTTC. The chain recombines TRBV19 with TRBJ2-1; 9 nucleotides line up with TRBD2. The V segment lost 3 bases and the J segment 10 bases; nucleotides outside the gene matches: 16. The CDR3 loop spans 17 amino acids. Germline V gene data show CDR1 as LNHDA and CDR2 as SQIVND (reference sequence).

The gene calls are TRBV9 and TRBJ2-5, with TRBD1 identical over 7 bases. V was clipped by 4 bases and J by 5 bases; unmatched bases: 5. The CDR3 runs 13 residues. Germline CDR1 and CDR2: SGDLS and YYNGEE. The CDR3 region is CASSPTGLETQYF. The CDR3 DNA reads as TGTGCCAGCAGCCCGACAGGGTTGGAGACCCAGTACTTC.

The chain has TRBV16 and TRBJ2-7, with 10 bases aligning to TRBD1. V was pared by 10 bases and J by 3 bases, with 12 bases of the junction left unmatched. Germline CDR1 and CDR2: KGHSY and FQNENV. This CDR3 spans 15 amino acids. In nucleotides, the CDR3 is TGTGCCACCGCACGGGCCGGACAGGGGGGCTACGAGCAGTACTTC. Its protein product is CATARAGQGGYEQYF. The whole variable domain, remainder taken from reference TRBV16 and TRBJ2-7, is GEEVAQTPKHLVRGEGQKAKLYCAPIKGHSYVFWYQQVLKNEFKFLISFQNENVFDETGMPKERFSAKCLPNSPCSLEIQATKLEDSAVYFCATARAGQGGYEQYFGPGTRLTVT.

The chain uses TRBV7-8 and TRBJ2-6; D not certain. Germline loops: CDR1 SGHVS, CDR2 FQNEAQ. CDR3 length: 14 residues. V was clipped by 3 bases and J by 0 bases, with 3 bases between them. CDR3 sequence reads: CASSFLSGANVLTF. In nucleotides, the CDR3 is TGTGCCAGCAGCTTCCTCTCTGGGGCCAACGTCCTGACTTTC.

The chain combines TRBV3-1 (or the pseudogene TRBV3-2) with TRBJ1-5; TRBD1 might be the D (5 bases). Germline-derived CDR1 and CDR2 are LGHDT and YNNKEL (reference sequence). The V end lost 3 bases, the J end lost 4 bases, and 16 bases lay between the germline ends. CDR3 length: 16 residues. As DNA, the CDR3 is TGTGCCAGCAGCCAGGGTGTTTTACAGGCGAATCAGCCCCAGCATTTT. Amino acids: CASSQGVLQANQPQHF.

J is TRBJ2-5 and V is TRBV11-2; D possibly corresponds to TRBD2 (5 bases). CDR1 and CDR2 from the germline V gene are SGHAT and FQNNGV. The CDR3 is 17 amino acids. Trimming cost V 2 bases and J 1 base, with 17 bases left between them. CDR3: CASSLNRGSGSQETQYF. CDR3 nucleotides: TGTGCCAGCAGCTTAAACCGCGGGTCTGGGAGCCAAGAGACCCAGTACTTC.

This clone was seen at least ten times. The chain links TRBV18 to TRBJ1-4; TRBD1 matches at 7 bases. This CDR3 has 14 residues. The ends lost 3 bases at V and 7 bases at J; junction bases unmatched: 5. The V gene's germline CDR1 is KGHSH and CDR2 LQKENI. DNA for the CDR3: TGTGCCAGCTCACCCTCCCGACAGGGTGAAAAACTGTTTTTT. It translates to CASSPSRQGEKLFF. The variable domain in full, with the rest retrieved from reference TRBV18 and TRBJ1-4, is NAGVMQNPRHLVRRRGQEARLRCSPMKGHSHVYWYRQLPEEGLKFMVYLQKENIIDESGMPKERFSAEFPKEGPSILRIQQVVRGDSAAYFCASSPSRQGEKLFFGSGTQLSVL.

This chain joins TRBV29-1 and TRBJ2-2, with a weak D call TRBD1 (6 bases). V was pared by 7 bases and J by 6 bases, with 15 bases between. The CDR3 is 13 amino acids. Per germline, CDR1 SQVTM and CDR2 ANQGSEA. This CDR3 reads CSADTGSAGELFF. DNA of the CDR3: TGCAGCGCCGATACAGGGTCCGCCGGGGAGCTGTTTTTT.

The chain combines TRBV6-5 with TRBJ1-6; TRBD1 matches 10 bases. This CDR3 region has 15 residues. V was pared by 6 bases and J by 10 bases, with 9 bases of the junction left unmatched. The germline gives CDR1 MNHEY, CDR2 SVGAGI. CDR3 protein: CASRKPGQGRSPLHF. The DNA of the CDR3 is TGTGCCAGCAGGAAGCCGGGACAGGGGAGGTCACCCCTCCACTTT.